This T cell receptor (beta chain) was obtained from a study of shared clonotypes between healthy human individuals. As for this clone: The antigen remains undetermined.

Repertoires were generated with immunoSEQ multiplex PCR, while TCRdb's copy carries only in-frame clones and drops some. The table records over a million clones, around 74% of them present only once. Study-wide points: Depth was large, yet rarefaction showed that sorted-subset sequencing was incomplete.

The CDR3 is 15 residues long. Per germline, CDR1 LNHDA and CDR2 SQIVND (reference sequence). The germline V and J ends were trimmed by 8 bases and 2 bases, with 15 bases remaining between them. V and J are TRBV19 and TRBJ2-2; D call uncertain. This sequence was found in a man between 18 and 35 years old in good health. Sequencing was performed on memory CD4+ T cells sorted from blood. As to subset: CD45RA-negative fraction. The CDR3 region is CASRQVATNTGELFF. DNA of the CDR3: TGTGCCAGTCGCCAGGTGGCAACAAACACCGGGGAGCTGTTTTTT.